Listed below are T cell receptor beta chains from one sample, sequenced in a study of cytomegalovirus exposure and HLA in healthy donors. Repertoires were generated with immunoSEQ multiplex PCR, while TCRdb's copy carries only in-frame clones and drops some. The sample contains about 330,000 clones, approximately 90% of which appear only once. The sequenced material came from PBMCs. The receptor source for this set is a woman in her thirties in good health and CMV-seropositive. Each CDR3 is given with its conserved first and last residue. D genes are given only for firm matches. Not every row has a clone size; where given, it reads once, few, many or a size class.

J gene: TRBJ2-7
D gene: NA
V gene: TRBV5-5
clone size: NA
CDR3 protein: CASSLWQGSYEQYF
CDR3 DNA: TGTGCCAGCAGCTTGTGGCAGGGTTCCTACGAGCAGTACTTC

J gene: TRBJ2-7
D gene: NA
V gene: TRBV10-3
clone size: NA
CDR3 protein: CAISDGGDEQYF
CDR3 DNA: TGTGCCATCAGTGATGGGGGCGACGAGCAGTACTTC

J gene: TRBJ2-7
D gene: NA
V gene: TRBV29-1
clone size: NA
CDR3 protein: CSVETTAETYEQYF
CDR3 DNA: TGCAGCGTTGAAACGACAGCGGAGACCTACGAGCAGTACTTC

J gene: TRBJ2-3
D gene: TRBD2
V gene: TRBV2
clone size: NA
CDR3 protein: CASRGGMVGLRSDTQYF
CDR3 DNA: TGTGCCAGCAGGGGGGGGATGGTAGGGTTAAGATCCGATACGCAGTATTTT

J gene: TRBJ1-5
D gene: NA
V gene: TRBV13
clone size: few
CDR3 protein: CASSPGRRINQPQHF
CDR3 DNA: TGTGCCAGCAGCCCCGGACGGAGAATTAATCAACCCCAGCATTTT

J gene: TRBJ2-1
D gene: TRBD2
V gene: TRBV13
clone size: NA
CDR3 protein: CASSSSGRGDNEQFF
CDR3 DNA: TGTGCCAGCAGCTCAAGCGGGAGGGGTGACAATGAGCAGTTCTTC

J gene: TRBJ2-1
D gene: TRBD1
V gene: TRBV12-5
clone size: NA
CDR3 protein: CASGRTGTGNHEQFF
CDR3 DNA: TGTGCTAGTGGTAGAACCGGGACAGGGAACCATGAGCAGTTCTTC

J gene: TRBJ2-5
D gene: TRBD1
V gene: TRBV10-3
clone size: NA
CDR3 protein: CAISELTGIRETQYF
CDR3 DNA: TGTGCCATCAGTGAGCTGACAGGGATACGGGAGACCCAGTACTTC

J gene: TRBJ2-3
D gene: NA
V gene: TRBV7-2
clone size: NA
CDR3 protein: CASSPGLGSDTQYF
CDR3 DNA: TGTGCCAGCAGCCCGGGGCTGGGCTCAGATACGCAGTATTTT

J gene: TRBJ2-3
D gene: NA
V gene: TRBV30
clone size: NA
CDR3 protein: CAWMSGIGTDTQYF
CDR3 DNA: TGTGCCTGGATGTCTGGGATAGGGACAGATACGCAGTATTTT

J gene: TRBJ2-7
D gene: NA
V gene: TRBV4-3
clone size: NA
CDR3 protein: CASSQKHGASSEQYF
CDR3 DNA: TGCGCCAGCAGCCAGAAACACGGGGCATCCTCGGAGCAGTACTTC

J gene: TRBJ1-4
D gene: NA
V gene: TRBV15
clone size: NA
CDR3 protein: CATSEGRPSEKLFF
CDR3 DNA: TGTGCCACCAGCGAGGGGCGGCCGAGTGAAAAACTGTTTTTT

J gene: TRBJ1-1
D gene: TRBD1
V gene: TRBV9
clone size: NA
CDR3 protein: CASSATPERAGQIEAFF
CDR3 DNA: TGTGCCAGCAGCGCAACACCAGAGAGAGCGGGACAGATTGAAGCTTTCTTT

J gene: TRBJ2-2
D gene: NA
V gene: TRBV29-1
clone size: once
CDR3 protein: CSVVGVPGATGELFF
CDR3 DNA: TGCAGCGTTGTGGGGGTACCAGGGGCCACCGGGGAGCTGTTTTTT

J gene: TRBJ1-2
D gene: NA
V gene: TRBV6-5
clone size: NA
CDR3 protein: CASTAGPYGYTF
CDR3 DNA: TGTGCCAGCACCGCGGGGCCCTATGGCTACACCTTC

J gene: TRBJ1-6
D gene: TRBD1
V gene: TRBV5-3
clone size: NA
CDR3 protein: CARSPGQGTSPLHF
CDR3 DNA: TGTGCCAGAAGCCCCGGACAGGGAACTTCACCCCTCCACTTT

J gene: TRBJ2-3
D gene: NA
V gene: TRBV30
clone size: NA
CDR3 protein: CARKGGDRADTQYF
CDR3 DNA: TGTGCCCGGAAGGGGGGGGACCGCGCAGATACGCAGTATTTT

J gene: TRBJ2-7
D gene: TRBD2
V gene: TRBV7-9
clone size: NA
CDR3 protein: CASSPSGRSTYEQYF
CDR3 DNA: TGTGCCAGCAGCCCTAGCGGGAGGAGTACCTACGAGCAGTACTTC

J gene: TRBJ1-3
D gene: NA
V gene: TRBV1
clone size: medium-sized
CDR3 protein: CTSSSGDPRGLHGNTIYF
CDR3 DNA: TGCACCAGCAGCTCGGGCGACCCCAGGGGGCTACACGGAAACACCATATATTTT

J gene: TRBJ1-2
D gene: NA
V gene: TRBV5-6
clone size: NA
CDR3 protein: CASSPTASYGYTF
CDR3 DNA: TGTGCCAGCAGCCCGACAGCATCCTATGGCTACACCTTC

J gene: TRBJ1-4
D gene: TRBD1
V gene: TRBV28
clone size: NA
CDR3 protein: CASILGDRDGKLFF
CDR3 DNA: TGTGCCAGCATCCTAGGGGACAGGGACGGAAAACTGTTTTTT

J gene: TRBJ1-2
D gene: NA
V gene: TRBV28
clone size: NA
CDR3 protein: CASSSMDYGYTF
CDR3 DNA: TGTGCCAGCAGTTCCATGGACTATGGCTACACCTTC

J gene: TRBJ1-2
D gene: TRBD1
V gene: TRBV10-3
clone size: NA
CDR3 protein: CAIGTGNYGYTF
CDR3 DNA: TGTGCCATCGGGACAGGGAACTATGGCTACACCTTC

J gene: TRBJ2-3
D gene: TRBD2
V gene: TRBV27
clone size: NA
CDR3 protein: CASSFRRTSGRDGTDTQYF
CDR3 DNA: TGTGCCAGCAGCTTCCGTAGGACTAGCGGGAGAGACGGCACAGATACGCAGTATTTT

J gene: TRBJ2-7
D gene: NA
V gene: TRBV7-2
clone size: many
CDR3 protein: CASSFGGSYEQYF
CDR3 DNA: TGTGCCAGCAGCTTTGGGGGTTCCTACGAGCAGTACTTC

J gene: TRBJ1-4
D gene: NA
V gene: TRBV27
clone size: NA
CDR3 protein: CASSFRRGNEKLFF
CDR3 DNA: TGTGCCAGCAGTTTTCGACGGGGTAATGAAAAACTGTTTTTT

J gene: TRBJ2-2
D gene: NA
V gene: TRBV28
clone size: NA
CDR3 protein: CASRQGQNTGELFF
CDR3 DNA: TGTGCCAGCAGGCAGGGTCAGAACACCGGGGAGCTGTTTTTT